These 26 T cell receptor beta chains share one sample of origin, sequenced in a study of T cell repertoires in cytomegalovirus infection. TCRdb re-derived calls from the reads in MiXCR, one entry per CDR3 protein. The data hold 400,000 or so distinct CDR3 sequences, with approximately 30% observed a single time. The sample comprised PBMCs. The receptors here all came from a human donor in good health (CMV status not recorded). Some clones in this sample may be carry-over from other donors' samples.

This clonotype was recorded a few times. The chain links TRBV12-3 or TRBV12-4 to TRBJ1-4, with D uncertain. Trimming stripped 1 base from V and 8 bases from J, with 11 bases between. This CDR3 is built from 14 residues. Written as DNA, the CDR3 is TGTGCCAGCAGTTTAGACGACTCGAAAGAAAAACTGTTTTTT. Translated: CASSLDDSKEKLFF.

Regarding this clonotype: The CDR3 end shows no conserved phenylalanine or tryptophan, and so a read error is likely. The chain is built from TRBV7-8 and TRBJ2-7, with 8 bases matching TRBD1. The CDR3 runs 14 residues. V lost 4 bases to trimming and J lost 6 bases; unmatched junction nucleotides: 8. Per germline, CDR1 SGHVS and CDR2 FQNEAQ. CDR3 residues: CASSSQGALSEQYL. As DNA, the CDR3 is TGTGCCAGCAGCTCTCAGGGGGCTCTGAGCGAGCAGTACTTA.

This chain links TRBV6-5 with TRBJ2-7; 8 bases fit TRBD2. The CDR3 is 15 residues long. Per germline, CDR1 MNHEY and CDR2 SVGAGI. Losses at the gene ends were 7 bases for V and 2 bases for J; bases not matched to a gene: 10. The CDR3 region is CASIRGGGSPYEQYF. CDR3 bases: TGTGCCAGCATTCGGGGGGGCGGATCACCCTACGAGCAGTACTTC.

This clonotype was found a few times. The chain recombines TRBV6-1 with TRBJ2-1; a weak D match, TRBD2 (5 bases). There are 16 residues in the CDR3. V gave up 6 bases and J gave up 3 bases, with 18 bases separating them. Germline lookup yields CDR1 MNHNS and CDR2 SASEGT. The CDR3 sequence is CASSTRLASGYNEQFF. The CDR3 coding sequence is TGTGCCAGCAGCACCCGGTTGGCCAGCGGCTACAATGAGCAGTTCTTC.

This clonotype was detected a few times. The chain recombines TRBV28 with TRBJ2-1, with TRBD2 matching over 13 bases. The junction had 14 bases not matched to a gene; V was cut back by 8 bases and J by 10 bases. This CDR3 spans 16 amino acids. In germline, CDR1 is MDHEN, CDR2 SYDVKM. CDR3 region: CASCSEALAGGLEQFF. Written as DNA, the CDR3 is TGTGCCAGCTGTAGTGAGGCACTAGCGGGGGGGTTGGAGCAGTTCTTC.

About this clonotype: The missing conserved phenylalanine or tryptophan at the end of this CDR3 makes a read error likely. This rearrangement joins TRBV12-3 or TRBV12-4 to TRBJ2-6; D remains unclear. This CDR3 is built from 14 residues. Trimming shortened V by 7 bases and J by 0 bases, and 7 bases separated the two germline ends. CDR3 protein: CASTPASGANVLTL. The CDR3 bases are TGTGCCAGCACCCCGGCCTCTGGGGCCAACGTCCTGACTTTA.

The sample holds one count of this clonotype. The chain is built from TRBV24-1 and TRBJ1-1; D ambiguous. Germline CDR1 is KGHDR and CDR2 is SFDVKD. The CDR3 has 13 amino acids. Trimming stripped 9 bases from V and 5 bases from J, with 15 bases between. The CDR3 bases are TGTGCCACCCAAGACCGAGAGAAGACTGAAGCTTTCTTT. Protein sequence: CATQDREKTEAFF.

The chain joins TRBV6-5 to TRBJ1-4; tentative D call: TRBD1 (5 bases). The CDR3 sequence is 15 residues long. The V gene's germline CDR1 is MNHEY and CDR2 SVGAGI. Trimming removed 0 bases at V and 8 bases at J, with 13 bases between. The CDR3 here is CASSYSGVLSEKLFF. The CDR3 bases are TGTGCCAGCAGTTACTCAGGGGTGCTCAGCGAAAAACTGTTTTTT.

Concerning this clonotype itself: A much larger clone differs from this one at a single base, so this may be a read error. The chain carries TRBV7-8 and TRBJ2-1; 8 bases fit TRBD1. Germline-derived CDR1 and CDR2 are SGHVS and FQNEAQ. There are 15 residues in the CDR3. CDR3 amino acids: CASSFSGQGYNEQCF. CDR3 DNA: TGTGCCAGCAGCTTTTCTGGACAGGGATACAATGAGCAGTGCTTC.

The sample holds a few counts of this clonotype. The genes are TRBV28 and TRBJ1-1; possible D gene TRBD1, 5 bases. The germline CDR1 and CDR2 sequences are MDHEN and SYDVKM. The CDR3 has 13 amino acids. V was clipped by 5 bases and J by 4 bases, with 11 bases between them. The CDR3 nucleotides are TGTGCCAGCAGTGAGTGGGGCGTCACTGAAGCTTTCTTT. Translation gives CASSEWGVTEAFF.

Turning to this clonotype: This clone may be a read error of a much larger clone one base away. This chain connects TRBV12-3 or TRBV12-4 to TRBJ2-1, with 7 bases fitting TRBD2. The CDR3 has 13 amino acids. This CDR3 reads CASSLGGSNEQVF. As DNA, the CDR3 is TGTGCCAGCAGTTTGGGAGGGTCCAATGAGCAGGTCTTC.

With respect to this clonotype: The junction departs from germline at one end; a sequencing error may be responsible. This rearrangement joins TRBV28 to TRBJ1-5, with D perhaps matching TRBD1 (6 bases). CDR1 is MDHEN and CDR2 is SYDVKM in the germline V gene. The CDR3 is 14 residues long. CDR3 coding DNA: TGTGCCACCAGTTATGCAGGGGTCAATCAGCCCCAGCATTTT. This codes for CATSYAGVNQPQHF.

This clonotype was found many times. The chain recombines TRBV7-6 with TRBJ2-7, with D hard to call. The CDR3 consists of 13 residues. Trimming took 1 base from V and 3 from J, leaving 7 bases between them. Looked up from germline, CDR1 is SGHVS and CDR2 is FNYEAQ. The CDR3, as DNA: TGTGCCAGCAGCTTAGGTAACAACTACGAGCAGTACTTC. It yields the protein CASSLGNNYEQYF.

The sample holds a few counts of this clonotype. The chain carries TRBV12-3 or TRBV12-4 and TRBJ1-1; D unresolved. The CDR3 sequence is 11 residues long. V was pared by 6 bases and J by 8 bases, with 10 bases between. CDR3 in amino acids: CASRIGLEAFF. DNA for the CDR3: TGTGCCAGCAGGATCGGCCTGGAAGCTTTCTTT.

This clonotype showed up many times. The chain recombines TRBV7-2 with TRBJ2-1, with D possibly TRBD2 on 6 matching bases. The V gene lost 10 bases and the J gene lost 4 bases, with 14 bases spanning the gap. The CDR3 length is 13 residues. Germline values: CDR1 SGHTA, CDR2 FQGNSA. The CDR3 region is CAIQGLQYNEQFF. CDR3 bases: TGTGCCATCCAGGGACTCCAATACAATGAGCAGTTCTTC.

The table lists this clonotype with a count of one. In nucleotides, the CDR3 is TGTGCCAGCAGCGAGGACAGGGGCCATGAGCAGTTCTTC. It specifies CASSEDRGHEQFF. This sequence joins TRBV11-3 and TRBJ2-1; 9 positions agree with TRBD1. Trimming took 5 bases from V and 8 from J; bases not matched to a gene: 4. The germline V gene has CDR1 SGHNT and CDR2 YENEEA. This CDR3 is 13 amino acids long.

This CDR3 is CSASPYDRGRWTDTQYF. The CDR3 nucleotides read TGCAGTGCTAGTCCTTACGACAGGGGGCGGTGGACAGATACGCAGTATTTT. The V gene is TRBV20-1, the J gene TRBJ2-3; 10 nucleotides line up with TRBD1. Germline CDR1 DFQATT, CDR2 SNEGSKA (reference sequence). The trim removed 3 bases at V and 3 bases at J, leaving 12 bases unmatched. CDR3 length equals 17 residues.

This clonotype was observed a few times. This chain connects TRBV6-2 or TRBV6-3 to TRBJ2-7; 7 bases are shared with TRBD1. V was clipped by 5 bases and J by 0 bases; unmatched bases: 10. Germline loops: CDR1 MNHEY, CDR2 SVGEGT. This CDR3 contains 16 residues. The CDR3 is CASSAPGQSSSYEQYF. DNA of the CDR3: TGTGCCAGCAGTGCTCCGGGACAGAGCTCCTCCTACGAGCAGTACTTC.

This clonotype was picked up a small number of times. V gene TRBV6-6 combines with J gene TRBJ2-7; either TRBD1 or TRBD2 may fit D (5 bases each). The CDR3 contains 15 residues. Germline loops: CDR1 MNHNY, CDR2 SVGAGI (reference sequence). V was clipped by 0 bases and J by 5 bases, with 14 bases between them. The CDR3 loop reads CASSYSEGFEDEQYF. In DNA, the CDR3 is TGTGCCAGCAGTTACTCTGAGGGGTTCGAGGACGAGCAGTACTTC.

This clonotype was observed a handful of times. The chain has TRBV4-3 and TRBJ2-3, with D hard to call. CDR1 and CDR2 from the germline V gene are LGHNA and YSLEER. Trimming left V 0 bases short and J 1 base short, with 5 bases between. The CDR3 loop spans 14 amino acids. The CDR3 loop is CASSQDGRTDTQYF. CDR3 DNA: TGCGCCAGCAGCCAAGACGGGCGCACAGATACGCAGTATTTT.

CDR3: CASSSAGTRPDTQYF. The CDR3 nucleotides read TGTGCCAGCAGTTCCGCCGGGACTCGTCCAGATACGCAGTATTTT. The J gene is TRBJ2-3, the V gene TRBV6-2 or TRBV6-3; D may be TRBD2 (6 bases). Germline CDR1 reads MNHEY; CDR2 reads SVGEGT. The CDR3 has 15 amino acids. V was shortened by 4 bases and J by 4 bases, with 15 bases between the two germline ends.

The rearrangement uses TRBV27 and TRBJ2-7; perhaps TRBD2 as D (5 bases). Germline V lookup: CDR1 MNHEY, CDR2 SMNVEV (reference sequence). With 6 bases removed from V and 4 bases from J, the gap between germline ends came to 13 bases. This CDR3 has 13 amino acids. CDR3 residues: CASRLAGGYEQYF. CDR3 sequence (DNA): TGTGCCAGCAGACTGGCGGGTGGGTACGAGCAGTACTTC.

The sample holds a few counts of this clonotype. In DNA form, the CDR3 reads TGTGCCAGCAGAGTAGGGGGTTCCCCCTCCACTGAAGCTTTCTTT. As protein: CASRVGGSPSTEAFF. The chain combines TRBV6-2 or TRBV6-3 with TRBJ1-1, with D perhaps TRBD1 (6 bases). V was clipped by 6 bases and J by 4 bases, with 18 bases between them. The CDR3 totals 15 residues. Germline CDR1 is MNHEY and CDR2 is SVGEGT.

With respect to this clonotype: At one boundary the junction diverges from the germline segment, which might be a read error. The chain recombines TRBV12-3 or TRBV12-4 with TRBJ1-1; tentatively, D is TRBD1 (5 bases). The CDR3 consists of 15 residues. CDR3 nucleotides: TGTGCCAGCACACGGACGAGGGGATCGTACACTGAAGCTTTATTT. Translated, it gives CASTRTRGSYTEALF.

V gene TRBV18 combines with J gene TRBJ1-2, with D possibly being TRBD1 (6 bases). This CDR3 is 15 amino acids long. Germline V gene sequence: CDR1 KGHSH, CDR2 LQKENI. Trimming left V 5 bases short and J 1 base short, with 14 bases between. CDR3 in DNA: TGTGCCAGCTCATCGAGACAGGAAATTAACTATGGCTACACCTTC. Translating it yields CASSSRQEINYGYTF.

Concerning this clonotype: It may be a read error: a sequence one base away is much more abundant. The gene calls are TRBV6-6 and TRBJ2-5; TRBD1 or TRBD2 may be the D gene (5 bases each). Germline assignment: CDR1 MNHNY and CDR2 SVGAGI (reference sequence). This CDR3 region has 13 residues. For the CDR3, the DNA is TGTGCCATCAGTGGGGGAGTTCGAGAGACCCAGTACTTC. Encoded protein: CAISGGVRETQYF.